This T cell receptor (beta chain) stems from a study of blood T cell repertoires in COVID-19. Here immunoSEQ multiplex PCR was the method, and the copy in TCRdb shows in-frame clones only, minus some. The table shows fewer than 200,000 clones, with approximately 82% occurring only once. With 7 bases removed from V and 4 bases from J, the gap between germline ends came to 14 bases. The V gene's germline CDR1 is LNHDA and CDR2 SQIVND (reference sequence). The CDR3 covers 14 residues. Sequencing was done on a sample of PBMCs or T cells enriched from blood (not recorded which). The TCR was taken from a man between 60 and 75 years old who had recovered from COVID-19. The rearrangement uses TRBV19 and TRBJ1-5; a possible D gene is TRBD1 (6 bases). CDR3 residues: CASNIQQGNQPQHF. The CDR3 DNA reads as TGTGCCAGTAATATTCAACAGGGAAATCAGCCCCAGCATTTT.